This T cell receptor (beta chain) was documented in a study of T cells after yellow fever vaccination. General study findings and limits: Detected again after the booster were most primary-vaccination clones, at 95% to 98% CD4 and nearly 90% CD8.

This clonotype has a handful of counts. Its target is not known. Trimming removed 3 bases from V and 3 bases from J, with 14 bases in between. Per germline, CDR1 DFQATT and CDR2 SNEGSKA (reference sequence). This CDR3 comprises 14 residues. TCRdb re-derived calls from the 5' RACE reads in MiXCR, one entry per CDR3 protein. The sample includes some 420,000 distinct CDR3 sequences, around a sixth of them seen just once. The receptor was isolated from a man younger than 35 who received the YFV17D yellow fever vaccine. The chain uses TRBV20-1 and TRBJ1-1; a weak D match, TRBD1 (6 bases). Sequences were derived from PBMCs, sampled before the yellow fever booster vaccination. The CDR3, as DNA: TGCAGTGCTAGGCCGGGACATAGGGACACTGAAGCTTTCTTT. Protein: CSARPGHRDTEAFF.